This T cell receptor beta chain stems from a study of vaccination effects on CD4 cells after COVID-19. Study-level information: Sequencing followed a ViraFEST assay step that expanded antigen-specific CD4+ T cells with viral peptide pools.

The culture ran for 9 to 11 days, and then CD4+ T cells were isolated. A PCR test confirmed that the person had SARS-CoV-2 infection between March and December 2020. Cultures received IL-2 medium that replaced half the medium on days 3 and 7. The CDR3 is 14 amino acids. CDR1 SGDLS and CDR2 YYNGEE come from the germline V gene. Deletions cut 0 bases from V and 9 bases from J, with 13 bases between. About this clone itself: The antigen is unknown.

The method was immunoSEQ multiplex PCR; TCRdb's version includes in-frame clones alone and lacks a portion of them. The profile covers tens of thousands of clones, with 76% appearing a single time and approximately 10% taken by the ten largest. The chain has TRBV9 and TRBJ2-1; D remains unclear. This TCR came from a human donor who had a prior SARS-CoV-2 infection. Sequencing used CD4+ T cells from PBMCs cultured without peptide, obtained before COVID-19 vaccination. The CDR3 is CASSVGLVGSEQFF. In nucleotides, the CDR3 is TGTGCCAGCAGCGTAGGCCTAGTTGGGTCTGAGCAGTTCTTC. The full variable domain, completed using reference TRBV9 and TRBJ2-1, is DSGVTQTPKHLITATGQRVTLRCSPRSGDLSVYWYQQSLDQGLQFLIQYYNGEERAKGNILERFSAQQFPDLHSELNLSSLELGDSALYFCASSVGLVGSEQFFGPGTRLTVL.